The clone carrying this T cell receptor (beta chain) was counted many times. The target antigen is unknown. MiXCR was run by TCRdb on the RT-PCR reads, yielding one entry per CDR3 protein. Of about 190,000 distinct CDR3 sequences listed, about an eighth are singletons. The source of the sample is a study of response to subunit inactivated influenza vaccine. Study findings and constraints: Each seasonal flu vaccination may recruit only limited new T cells, authors suggested.

Unmatched junction bases numbered 8, after V lost 4 bases and J lost 2 bases. The CDR3 has 15 amino acids. This chain uses TRBV12-3 or TRBV12-4 with TRBJ2-7; TRBD2 matches 7 bases. This clonotype was obtained from a middle-aged man who received an inactivated influenza vaccine. This specimen consisted of CD8+ T cells sorted from PBMCs, obtained 5 to 6 days after vaccination. The CDR3 region is CASSSLAGEAYEQYF. As DNA, the CDR3 is TGTGCCAGCAGTTCCCTCGCGGGGGAGGCCTACGAGCAGTACTTC.